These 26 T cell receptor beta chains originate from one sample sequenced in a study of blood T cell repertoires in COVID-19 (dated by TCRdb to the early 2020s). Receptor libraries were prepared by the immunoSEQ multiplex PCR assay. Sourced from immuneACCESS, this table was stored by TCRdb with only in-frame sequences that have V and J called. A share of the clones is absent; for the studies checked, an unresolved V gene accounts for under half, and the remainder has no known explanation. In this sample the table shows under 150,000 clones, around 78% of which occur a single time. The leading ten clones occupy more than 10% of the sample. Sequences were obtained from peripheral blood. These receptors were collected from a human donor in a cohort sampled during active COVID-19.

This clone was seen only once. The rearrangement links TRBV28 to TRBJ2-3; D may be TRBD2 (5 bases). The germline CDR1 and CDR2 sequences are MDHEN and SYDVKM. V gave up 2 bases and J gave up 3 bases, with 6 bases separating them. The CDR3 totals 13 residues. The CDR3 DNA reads TGTGCCAGCAGTTTACCGGGGACAGATACGCAGTATTTT. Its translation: CASSLPGTDTQYF.

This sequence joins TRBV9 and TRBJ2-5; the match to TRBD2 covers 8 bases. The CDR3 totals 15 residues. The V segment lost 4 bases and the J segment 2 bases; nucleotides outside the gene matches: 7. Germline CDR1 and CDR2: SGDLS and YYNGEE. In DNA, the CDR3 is TGTGCCAGCAGCCTCGGACTAGCCGGACAAGAGACCCAGTACTTC. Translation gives CASSLGLAGQETQYF.

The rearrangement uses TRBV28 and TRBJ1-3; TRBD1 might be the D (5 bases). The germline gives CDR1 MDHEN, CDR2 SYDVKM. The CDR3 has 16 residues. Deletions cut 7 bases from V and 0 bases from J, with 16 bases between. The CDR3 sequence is CASTLRRGYSGNTIYF. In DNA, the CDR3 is TGTGCCAGCACCCTCAGGAGGGGTTACTCTGGAAACACCATATATTTT.

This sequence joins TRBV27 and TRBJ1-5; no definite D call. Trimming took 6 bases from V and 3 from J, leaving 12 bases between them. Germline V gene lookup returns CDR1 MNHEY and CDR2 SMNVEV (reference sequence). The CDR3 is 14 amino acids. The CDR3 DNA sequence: TGTGCCAGCAGCTCCGGGGTGCCCAATCAGCCCCAGCATTTT. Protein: CASSSGVPNQPQHF.

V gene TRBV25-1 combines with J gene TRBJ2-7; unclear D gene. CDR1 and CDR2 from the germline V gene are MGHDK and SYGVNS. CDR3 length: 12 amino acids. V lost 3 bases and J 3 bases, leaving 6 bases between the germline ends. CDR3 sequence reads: CASSDLSYEQYF. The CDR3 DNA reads TGTGCCAGCAGTGACCTCAGCTACGAGCAGTACTTC.

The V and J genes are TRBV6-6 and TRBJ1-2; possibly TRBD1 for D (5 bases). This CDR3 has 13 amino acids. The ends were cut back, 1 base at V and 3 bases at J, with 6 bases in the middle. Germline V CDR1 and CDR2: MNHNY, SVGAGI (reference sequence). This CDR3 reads CASSYLTDYGYTF. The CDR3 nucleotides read TGTGCCAGCAGTTACTTGACAGACTATGGCTACACCTTC.

Here the CDR3 DNA reads TGTGCCTGGAGTGTACAGCTGGGGCCGCGGGGTTCACCCCTCCACTTT. As protein: CAWSVQLGPRGSPLHF. This chain links TRBV30 with TRBJ1-6; D is possibly TRBD1 (5 bases). This CDR3 is 16 amino acids long. The germline V gene encodes CDR1 GTSNPN and CDR2 SVGIG (reference sequence). Trimming cost V 0 bases and J 9 bases, with 18 bases left between them.

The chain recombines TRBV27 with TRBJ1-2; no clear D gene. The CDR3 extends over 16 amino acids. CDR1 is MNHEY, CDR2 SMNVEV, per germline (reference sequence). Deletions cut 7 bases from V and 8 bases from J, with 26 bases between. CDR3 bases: TGTGCCAGCACCTCTTGGGAGGGATTGTCAGCCAGGGGCTACACCTTC. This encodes CASTSWEGLSARGYTF.

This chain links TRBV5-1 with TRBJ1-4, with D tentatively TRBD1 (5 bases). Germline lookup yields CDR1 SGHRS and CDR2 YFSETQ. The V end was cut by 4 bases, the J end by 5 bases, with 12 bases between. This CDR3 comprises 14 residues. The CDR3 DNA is TGCGCCAGCAGCGTGACAGCTTCGAATGAAAAACTGTTTTTT. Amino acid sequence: CASSVTASNEKLFF. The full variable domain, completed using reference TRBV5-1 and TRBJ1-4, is KAGVTQTPRYLIKTRGQQVTLSCSPISGHRSVSWYQQTPGQGLQFLFEYFSETQRNKGNFPGRFSGRQFSNSRSEMNVSTLELGDSALYLCASSVTASNEKLFFGSGTQLSVL.

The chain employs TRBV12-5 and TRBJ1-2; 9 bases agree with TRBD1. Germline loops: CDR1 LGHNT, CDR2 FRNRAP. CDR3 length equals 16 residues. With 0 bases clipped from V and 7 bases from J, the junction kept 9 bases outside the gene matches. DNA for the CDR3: TGTGCTAGTGGTTTGGTACGTGGGACAGGGATGTTTGGCTACACCTTC. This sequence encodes CASGLVRGTGMFGYTF.

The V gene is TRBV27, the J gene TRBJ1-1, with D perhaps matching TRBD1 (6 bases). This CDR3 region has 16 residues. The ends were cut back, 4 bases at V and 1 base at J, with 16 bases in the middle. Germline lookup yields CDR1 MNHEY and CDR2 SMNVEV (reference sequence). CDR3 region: CASSSTDRRANTEAFF. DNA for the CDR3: TGTGCCAGCAGTTCCACGGACAGAAGGGCGAACACTGAAGCTTTCTTT.

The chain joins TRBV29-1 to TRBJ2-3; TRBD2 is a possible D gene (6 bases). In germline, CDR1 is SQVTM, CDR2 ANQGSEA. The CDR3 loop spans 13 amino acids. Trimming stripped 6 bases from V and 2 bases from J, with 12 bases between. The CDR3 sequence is CSVVGSSTDTQYF. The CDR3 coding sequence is TGCAGCGTCGTCGGGAGTTCCACAGATACGCAGTATTTT.

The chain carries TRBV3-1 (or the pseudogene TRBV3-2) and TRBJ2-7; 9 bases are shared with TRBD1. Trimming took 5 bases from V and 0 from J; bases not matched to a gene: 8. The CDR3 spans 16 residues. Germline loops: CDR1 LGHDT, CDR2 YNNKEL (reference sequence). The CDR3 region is CASSKNRGRVSYEQYF. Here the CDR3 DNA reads TGTGCCAGCAGCAAAAACAGGGGGCGCGTCTCCTACGAGCAGTACTTC.

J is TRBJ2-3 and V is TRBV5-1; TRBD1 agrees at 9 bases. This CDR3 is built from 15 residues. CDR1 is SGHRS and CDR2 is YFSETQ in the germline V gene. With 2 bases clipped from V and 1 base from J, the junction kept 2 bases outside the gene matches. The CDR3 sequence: CASSLQGAGTDTQYF. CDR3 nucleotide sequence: TGCGCCAGCAGCTTACAGGGGGCAGGCACAGATACGCAGTATTTT.

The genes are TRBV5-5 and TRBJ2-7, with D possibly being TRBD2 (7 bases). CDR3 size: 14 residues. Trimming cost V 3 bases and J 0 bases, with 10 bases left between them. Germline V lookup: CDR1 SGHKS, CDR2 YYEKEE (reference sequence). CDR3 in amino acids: CASSWGGNSYEQYF. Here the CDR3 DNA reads TGTGCCAGCAGCTGGGGGGGCAACTCCTACGAGCAGTACTTC.

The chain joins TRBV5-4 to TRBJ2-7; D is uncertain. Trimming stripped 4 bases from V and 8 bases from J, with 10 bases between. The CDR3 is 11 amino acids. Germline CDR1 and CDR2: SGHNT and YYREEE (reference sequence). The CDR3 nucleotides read TGTGCCAGCAGCCGGAACAGTCAGCAGTACTTC. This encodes CASSRNSQQYF.

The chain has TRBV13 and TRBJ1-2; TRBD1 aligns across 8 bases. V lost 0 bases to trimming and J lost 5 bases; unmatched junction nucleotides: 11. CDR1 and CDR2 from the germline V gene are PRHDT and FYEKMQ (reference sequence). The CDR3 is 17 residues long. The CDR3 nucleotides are TGTGCCAGCAGCTTAGGATCCCTCGGGACAGGCTTATATGGCTACACCTTC. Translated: CASSLGSLGTGLYGYTF.

The chain's CDR3 is CASTLRLAPISYNEQFF. CDR3 bases: TGTGCCAGCACCCTCCGTTTAGCGCCTATCTCCTACAATGAGCAGTTCTTC. The V and J genes are TRBV10-3 and TRBJ2-1, with D maybe TRBD2 (5 bases). This CDR3 contains 17 residues. The V end lost 10 bases, the J end lost 0 bases, and 22 bases lay between the germline ends. Per the germline V gene, CDR1 is ENHRY and CDR2 is SYGVKD.

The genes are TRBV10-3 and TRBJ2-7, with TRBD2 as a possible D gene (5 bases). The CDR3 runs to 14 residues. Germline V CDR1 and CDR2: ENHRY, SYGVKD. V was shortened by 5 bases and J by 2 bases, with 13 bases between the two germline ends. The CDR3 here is CAISPRDLAYEQYF. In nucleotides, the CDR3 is TGTGCCATCAGTCCCCGGGATCTCGCCTACGAGCAGTACTTC.

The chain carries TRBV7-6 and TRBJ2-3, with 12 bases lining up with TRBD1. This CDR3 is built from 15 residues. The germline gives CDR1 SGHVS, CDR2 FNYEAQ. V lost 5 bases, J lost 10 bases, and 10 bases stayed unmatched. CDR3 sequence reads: CASSPGQGAAIAQYF. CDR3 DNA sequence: TGTGCCAGCAGCCCGGGACAGGGGGCAGCTATAGCGCAGTATTTT.

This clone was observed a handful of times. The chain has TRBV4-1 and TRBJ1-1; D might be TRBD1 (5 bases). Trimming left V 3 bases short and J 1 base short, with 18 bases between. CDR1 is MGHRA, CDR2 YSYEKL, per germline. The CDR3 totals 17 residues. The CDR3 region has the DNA TGCGCCAGCAGCCATCTTACCGGACGGACAAAGAACACTGAAGCTTTCTTT. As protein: CASSHLTGRTKNTEAFF.

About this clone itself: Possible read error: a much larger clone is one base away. The CDR3 coding sequence is TGTGCCAGCTCACCGGACAGGGGCCCCGTAAACACCGGGGAGCTGTTTTTT. Its protein product is CASSPDRGPVNTGELFF. This rearrangement joins TRBV18 to TRBJ2-2; 9 nucleotides agree with TRBD1. CDR1 is KGHSH and CDR2 is LQKENI in the germline V gene. The V segment lost 3 bases and the J segment 2 bases; nucleotides outside the gene matches: 7. This CDR3 is 17 amino acids long.

The chain's CDR3 is CASTILPGQGNTGELFF. CDR3 in DNA: TGCGCCAGCACCATCCTACCGGGACAGGGGAACACCGGGGAGCTGTTTTTT. This sequence joins TRBV5-1 and TRBJ2-2, with 9 bases that match TRBD1. Germline V gene lookup returns CDR1 SGHRS and CDR2 YFSETQ. The CDR3 sequence is 17 residues long. With 6 bases clipped from V and 1 base from J, the junction kept 10 bases outside the gene matches.

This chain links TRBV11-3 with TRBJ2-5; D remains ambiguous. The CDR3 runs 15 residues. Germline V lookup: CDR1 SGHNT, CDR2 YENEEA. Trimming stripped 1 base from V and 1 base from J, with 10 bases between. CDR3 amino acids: CASSLGAGVQETQYF. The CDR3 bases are TGTGCCAGCAGCTTAGGAGCAGGCGTCCAAGAGACCCAGTACTTC.

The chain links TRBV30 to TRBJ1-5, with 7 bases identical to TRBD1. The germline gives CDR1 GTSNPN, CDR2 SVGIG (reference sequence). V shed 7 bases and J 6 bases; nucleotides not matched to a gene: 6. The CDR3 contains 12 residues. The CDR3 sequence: CAYQGGGQPQHF. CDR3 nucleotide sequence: TGTGCCTACCAGGGGGGAGGTCAGCCCCAGCATTTT.

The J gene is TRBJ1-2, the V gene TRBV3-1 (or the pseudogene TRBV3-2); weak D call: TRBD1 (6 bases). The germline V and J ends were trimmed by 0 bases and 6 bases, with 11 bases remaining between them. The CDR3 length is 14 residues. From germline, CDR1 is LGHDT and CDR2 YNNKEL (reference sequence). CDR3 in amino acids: CASSQEPGENGYTF. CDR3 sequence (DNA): TGTGCCAGCAGCCAAGAACCAGGGGAGAATGGCTACACCTTC.